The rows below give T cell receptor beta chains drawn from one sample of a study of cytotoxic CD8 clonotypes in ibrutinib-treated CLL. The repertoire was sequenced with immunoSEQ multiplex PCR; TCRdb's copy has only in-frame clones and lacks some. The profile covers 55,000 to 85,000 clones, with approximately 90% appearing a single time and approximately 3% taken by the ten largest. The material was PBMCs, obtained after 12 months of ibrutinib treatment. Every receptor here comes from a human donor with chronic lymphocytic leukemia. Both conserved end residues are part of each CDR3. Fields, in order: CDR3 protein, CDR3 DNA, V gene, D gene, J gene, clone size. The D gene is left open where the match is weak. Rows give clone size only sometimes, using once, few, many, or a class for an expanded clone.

cdr3_aa: CASSDMTSPGANVLTF; cdr3_nt: TGTGCCAGCAGTGACATGACTAGCCCTGGGGCCAACGTCCTGACTTTC; v_call: TRBV25-1; d_call: TRBD2; j_call: TRBJ2-6; clone_size: NA
cdr3_aa: CASSGITTGPLEYGYTF; cdr3_nt: TGTGCCAGCAGTGGAATAACAACAGGGCCCCTGGAGTATGGCTACACCTTC; v_call: TRBV28; d_call: NA; j_call: TRBJ1-2; clone_size: NA
cdr3_aa: CACQPPGTPNEKLFF; cdr3_nt: TGTGCCTGCCAACCCCCGGGGACGCCTAATGAAAAACTGTTTTTT; v_call: TRBV30; d_call: NA; j_call: TRBJ1-4; clone_size: NA
cdr3_aa: CASSFQGWLAGFNEQFF; cdr3_nt: TGCGCCAGCAGCTTTCAGGGCTGGCTAGCGGGATTCAATGAGCAGTTCTTC; v_call: TRBV5-1; d_call: TRBD2; j_call: TRBJ2-1; clone_size: NA
cdr3_aa: CSVMDRGVSYEQYF; cdr3_nt: TGCAGCGTTATGGACAGGGGGGTCTCCTACGAGCAGTACTTC; v_call: TRBV29-1; d_call: TRBD1; j_call: TRBJ2-7; clone_size: NA
cdr3_aa: CASSLPYEQYF; cdr3_nt: TGTGCCAGCAGCTTACCCTACGAGCAGTACTTC; v_call: TRBV7-3; d_call: NA; j_call: TRBJ2-7; clone_size: NA
cdr3_aa: CASSQEGWNYGYTF; cdr3_nt: TGCGCCAGCAGCCAAGAAGGGTGGAACTATGGCTACACCTTC; v_call: TRBV4-1; d_call: NA; j_call: TRBJ1-2; clone_size: NA
cdr3_aa: CASRKADTQYF; cdr3_nt: TGTGCCAGCCGGAAGGCAGATACGCAGTATTTT; v_call: TRBV2; d_call: NA; j_call: TRBJ2-3; clone_size: NA
cdr3_aa: CSGGRYSGGTDTQYF; cdr3_nt: TGCAGCGGGGGGAGGTACTCTGGTGGCACAGATACGCAGTATTTT; v_call: TRBV29-1; d_call: NA; j_call: TRBJ2-3; clone_size: NA
cdr3_aa: CASRPIQGASSSGANVLTF; cdr3_nt: TGTGCCAGCAGGCCGATTCAGGGGGCGAGTAGCTCTGGGGCCAACGTCCTGACTTTC; v_call: TRBV28; d_call: TRBD1; j_call: TRBJ2-6; clone_size: NA
cdr3_aa: CASRSDRESYNEQFF; cdr3_nt: TGTGCCAGCAGGTCCGACAGGGAGTCCTACAATGAGCAGTTCTTC; v_call: TRBV6-5; d_call: TRBD1; j_call: TRBJ2-1; clone_size: NA
cdr3_aa: CASSLAGTLNIQYF; cdr3_nt: TGTGCCAGCAGCTTAGCTGGGACACTAAACATTCAGTACTTC; v_call: TRBV7-2; d_call: NA; j_call: TRBJ2-4; clone_size: once
cdr3_aa: CAWTLGGQGIPYEQYF; cdr3_nt: TGTGCCTGGACCCTGGGAGGGCAGGGGATACCCTACGAGCAGTACTTC; v_call: TRBV30; d_call: NA; j_call: TRBJ2-7; clone_size: NA
cdr3_aa: CASSFSGKQFF; cdr3_nt: TGTGCCAGCAGTTTTAGTGGGAAGCAGTTCTTC; v_call: TRBV28; d_call: NA; j_call: TRBJ2-1; clone_size: once
cdr3_aa: CASSLGGLAGGWQFF; cdr3_nt: TGTGCCAGCAGCTTAGGGGGACTAGCGGGAGGGTGGCAGTTCTTC; v_call: TRBV7-2; d_call: TRBD2; j_call: TRBJ2-1; clone_size: NA
cdr3_aa: CASSVGVSSTQYF; cdr3_nt: TGTGCCAGCAGTGTTGGGGTCAGCTCTACGCAGTATTTT; v_call: TRBV2; d_call: NA; j_call: TRBJ2-3; clone_size: NA